Listed here is a single TCR beta chain. Its specificity is not known. The data are from a study of a mutant IDH1 vaccine in newly diagnosed glioma. Turning to the study itself: Beforehand, treatment had been radiotherapy, temozolomide, or both; the majority received both.

The germline V gene has CDR1 MNHEY and CDR2 SMNVEV (reference sequence). V was shortened by 3 bases and J by 2 bases, with 7 bases between the two germline ends. The CDR3 contains 14 residues. Sequencing used immunoSEQ multiplex PCR; TCRdb keeps in-frame clones, though not all of them. The table lists about 60,000 clones, roughly 76% of them singletons. This sample's time point: week 35, safety follow-up. What each vaccine dose contained was 300 ug of mutant IDH1 20-mer peptide, accompanied by topical imiquimod. V and J are TRBV27 and TRBJ1-4; unclear D gene. The material was PBMCs, obtained from a glioma patient whose treatment included an IDH1 peptide vaccine. This TCR came from a man aged 35-49 years with glioma. CDR3 nucleotide sequence: TGTGCCAGCAGTTTCTTGGGCACTAATGAAAAACTGTTTTTT. It specifies CASSFLGTNEKLFF.